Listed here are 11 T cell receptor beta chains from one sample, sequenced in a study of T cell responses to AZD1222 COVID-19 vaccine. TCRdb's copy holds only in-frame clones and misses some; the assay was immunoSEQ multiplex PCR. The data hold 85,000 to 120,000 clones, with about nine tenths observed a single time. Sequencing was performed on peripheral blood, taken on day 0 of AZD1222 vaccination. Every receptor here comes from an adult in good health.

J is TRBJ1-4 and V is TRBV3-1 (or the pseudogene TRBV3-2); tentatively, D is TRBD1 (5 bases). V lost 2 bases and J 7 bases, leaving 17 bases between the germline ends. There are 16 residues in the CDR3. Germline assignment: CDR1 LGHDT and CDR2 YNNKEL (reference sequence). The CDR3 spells CASSQTNGGFGEKLFF. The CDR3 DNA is TGTGCCAGCAGCCAAACGAATGGGGGGTTCGGTGAAAAACTGTTTTTT.

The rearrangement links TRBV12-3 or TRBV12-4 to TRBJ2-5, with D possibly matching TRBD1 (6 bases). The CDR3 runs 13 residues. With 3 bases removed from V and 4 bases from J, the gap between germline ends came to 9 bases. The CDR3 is CASSFLGAETQYF. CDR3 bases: TGTGCCAGCAGTTTTTTGGGGGCAGAGACCCAGTACTTC.

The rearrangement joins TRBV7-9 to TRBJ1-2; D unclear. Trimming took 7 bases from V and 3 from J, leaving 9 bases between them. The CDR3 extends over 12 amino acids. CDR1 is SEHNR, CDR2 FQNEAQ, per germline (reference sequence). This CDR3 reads CASTSQDYGYTF. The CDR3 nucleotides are TGTGCCAGCACCTCGCAGGACTATGGCTACACCTTC.

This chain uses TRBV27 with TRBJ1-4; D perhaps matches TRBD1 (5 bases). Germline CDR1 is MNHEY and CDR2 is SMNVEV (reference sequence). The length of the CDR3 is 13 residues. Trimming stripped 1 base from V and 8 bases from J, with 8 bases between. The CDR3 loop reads CASSLLGVEKLFF. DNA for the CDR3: TGTGCCAGCAGTTTATTGGGGGTGGAAAAACTGTTTTTT.

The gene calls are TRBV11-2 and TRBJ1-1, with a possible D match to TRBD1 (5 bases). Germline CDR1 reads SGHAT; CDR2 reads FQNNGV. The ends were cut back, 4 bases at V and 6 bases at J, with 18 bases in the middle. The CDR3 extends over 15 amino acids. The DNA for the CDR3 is TGTGCCAGCAGCTGGGGGTCCGGGGATACAGCTGAAGCTTTCTTT. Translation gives CASSWGSGDTAEAFF. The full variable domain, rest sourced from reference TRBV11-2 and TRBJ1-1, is EAGVAQSPRYKIIEKRQSVAFWCNPISGHATLYWYQQILGQGPKLLIQFQNNGVVDDSQLPKDRFSAERLKGVDSTLKIQPAKLEDSAVYLCASSWGSGDTAEAFFGQGTRLTVV.

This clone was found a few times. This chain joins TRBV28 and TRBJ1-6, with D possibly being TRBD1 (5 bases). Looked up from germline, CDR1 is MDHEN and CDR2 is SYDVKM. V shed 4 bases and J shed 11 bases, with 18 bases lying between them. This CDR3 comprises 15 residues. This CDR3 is CASSSQYSGATPLHF. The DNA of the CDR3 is TGTGCCAGCAGTTCCCAATATAGCGGGGCAACACCCCTCCACTTT.

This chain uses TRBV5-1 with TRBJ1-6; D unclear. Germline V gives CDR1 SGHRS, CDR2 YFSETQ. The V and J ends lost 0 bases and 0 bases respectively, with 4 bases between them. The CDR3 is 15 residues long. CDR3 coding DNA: TGCGCCAGCAGCTTGGTGACCTCCTATAATTCACCCCTCCACTTT. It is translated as CASSLVTSYNSPLHF.

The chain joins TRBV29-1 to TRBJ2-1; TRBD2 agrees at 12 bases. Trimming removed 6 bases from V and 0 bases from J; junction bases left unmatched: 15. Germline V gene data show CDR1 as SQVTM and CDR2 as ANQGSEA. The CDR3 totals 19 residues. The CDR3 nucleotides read TGCAGCGTGGCGATGACTAGCGGGAGTCAACAGAGCTCCTACAATGAGCAGTTCTTC. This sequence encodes CSVAMTSGSQQSSYNEQFF.

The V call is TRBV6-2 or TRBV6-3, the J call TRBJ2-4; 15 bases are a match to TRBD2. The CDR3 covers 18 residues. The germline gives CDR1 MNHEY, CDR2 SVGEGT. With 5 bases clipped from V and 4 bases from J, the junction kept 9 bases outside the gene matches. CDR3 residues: CASSLAGTSGRRKNIQYF. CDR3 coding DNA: TGTGCCAGCAGTCTCGCCGGGACTAGCGGGAGGAGGAAAAACATTCAGTACTTC.

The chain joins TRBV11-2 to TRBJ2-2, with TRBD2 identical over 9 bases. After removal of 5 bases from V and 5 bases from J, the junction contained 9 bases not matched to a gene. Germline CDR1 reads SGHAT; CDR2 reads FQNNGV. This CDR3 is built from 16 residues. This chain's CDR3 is CASSGPSGIRTGELFF. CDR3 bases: TGTGCCAGCAGCGGACCTAGCGGGATTAGGACCGGGGAGCTGTTTTTT.

CDR3 in DNA: TGTGCCAGCAGTCGGACTAGCCCCGGGGAGCTGTTTTTT. It is translated as CASSRTSPGELFF. This chain uses TRBV12-3 or TRBV12-4 with TRBJ2-2; 8 nucleotides line up with TRBD2. J was trimmed by 6 bases and V by 5 bases; bases with no gene match: 2. This CDR3 region has 13 residues.